Following are 22 T cell receptor beta chains from one sample sequenced in a study of blood T cells in healthy people across ages. Primers used in a second PCR of about 7 to 11 cycles were a sample-barcoded 5' primer and a J-beta primer mix. TCRdb called the 5' RACE reads again in MiXCR, with one record for every CDR3 protein. The sample yields 2 million or so distinct CDR3 sequences, roughly 52% seen once. The sample taken for sequencing was blood. All receptors derive from a woman between 40 and 50 years old in good health.

The genes are TRBV20-1 and TRBJ1-3; D not resolved. Looked up from germline, CDR1 is DFQATT and CDR2 is SNEGSKA (reference sequence). This CDR3 region has 13 residues. V was cut by 6 bases and J by 0 bases, with 9 bases left in between. For the CDR3, the DNA is TGCAGTGCCATCTTTAGCTCTGGAAACACCATATATTTT. This codes for CSAIFSSGNTIYF.

This clonotype was counted only a few times. The rearrangement uses TRBV7-8 and TRBJ2-5; D might be TRBD1 (5 bases). The V and J ends lost 3 bases and 2 bases respectively, with 13 bases between them. The length of the CDR3 is 15 residues. Germline V gene sequence: CDR1 SGHVS, CDR2 FQNEAQ. In DNA, the CDR3 is TGTGCCAGCAGCTTCCGGAGACAGCCACAAGAGACCCAGTACTTC. Translating it yields CASSFRRQPQETQYF.

This clonotype has a handful of counts. The genes are TRBV29-1 and TRBJ1-2; TRBD1 matches 8 bases. The junction had 8 bases not matched to a gene; V was cut back by 1 base and J by 1 base. The germline gives CDR1 SQVTM, CDR2 ANQGSEA. The length of the CDR3 is 16 residues. CDR3 residues: CSVEVSIGQGNYGYTF. The CDR3 DNA reads as TGCAGCGTTGAAGTTTCTATCGGACAGGGTAACTATGGCTACACCTTC.

This clonotype was seen only a few times. V usage is TRBV7-2 and J usage is TRBJ2-3, with 10 nucleotides matching TRBD2. Germline V CDR1 and CDR2: SGHTA, FQGNSA. V dropped 1 base and J dropped 4; count of bases not matched to a gene: 11. The CDR3 covers 18 residues. CDR3 sequence reads: CASSLVVIAGGIADTQYF. The CDR3 bases are TGTGCCAGCAGCTTAGTCGTGATAGCGGGGGGTATTGCAGATACGCAGTATTTT.

The chain links TRBV5-6 to TRBJ2-5; the match to TRBD2 covers 10 bases. Germline loops: CDR1 SGHDT, CDR2 YYEEEE. The ends lost 0 bases at V and 0 bases at J; junction bases unmatched: 5. CDR3 size: 17 residues. In DNA, the CDR3 is TGTGCCAGCAGCTTGGCCCTAGCGGGGGAGTACCAAGAGACCCAGTACTTC. Amino acid sequence: CASSLALAGEYQETQYF.

The gene calls are TRBV5-1 and TRBJ2-1; 8 bases match TRBD1. This CDR3 contains 15 residues. The germline V gene has CDR1 SGHRS and CDR2 YFSETQ. The V gene end was trimmed by 2 bases and the J gene end by 5 bases; junction bases not matched to a gene: 6. The DNA for the CDR3 is TGCGCCAGCAGCTTATGGGACAGGCGAAACAATGAGCAGTTCTTC. Amino acid sequence: CASSLWDRRNNEQFF.

This chain joins TRBV29-1 and TRBJ1-5; 7 nucleotides agree with TRBD1. CDR3 length: 13 residues. CDR1 is SQVTM and CDR2 is ANQGSEA in the germline V gene. J lost 4 bases, V lost 6 bases, and 6 bases had no gene match. The CDR3 region is CSVRTGENQPQHF. CDR3 bases: TGCAGCGTCCGGACAGGTGAGAATCAGCCCCAGCATTTT.

The gene calls are TRBV6-2 or TRBV6-3 and TRBJ2-1, with TRBD2 as a possible D gene (6 bases). The V gene's germline CDR1 is MNHEY and CDR2 SVGEGT. The CDR3 has 14 residues. Trimming stripped 5 bases from V and 5 bases from J, with 13 bases between. CDR3 residues: CASSTGTGHNEQFF. CDR3 bases: TGTGCCAGCAGTACCGGGACTGGCCACAATGAGCAGTTCTTC.

The chain has TRBV15 and TRBJ1-5; no clear D gene. Germline CDR1 LNHNV, CDR2 YYDKDF (reference sequence). V was shortened by 1 base and J by 0 bases, with 7 bases between the two germline ends. The CDR3 has 15 amino acids. The CDR3 loop reads CATSRVPSSNQPQHF. The CDR3 DNA reads TGTGCCACCAGCAGAGTACCGTCTAGCAATCAGCCCCAGCATTTT.

CDR3 residues: CASSFHRTVSYEQYF. The CDR3 region has the DNA TGTGCCAGCAGTTTCCACCGGACAGTTTCCTACGAGCAGTACTTC. V and J are TRBV27 and TRBJ2-7, with D maybe TRBD1 (6 bases). Trimming cost V 3 bases and J 1 base, with 13 bases left between them. The CDR3 has 15 residues. Germline CDR1 reads MNHEY; CDR2 reads SMNVEV (reference sequence).

On this clonotype: A much larger clone lies a single base off, so this may be a read error. The chain uses TRBV2 and TRBJ2-1; no clear D. In germline, CDR1 is SNHLY, CDR2 FYNNEI. V lost 4 bases and J lost 4, with 11 bases in between. CDR3 length: 14 amino acids. The CDR3, as DNA: TGTGCCAGCAGTGTGGGATTAGGGTACAATGAGCAGTTCTTC. Amino acids: CASSVGLGYNEQFF.

The V call is TRBV4-2, the J call TRBJ2-5; 8 nucleotides line up with TRBD2. V trimming: 0 bases; J trimming: 0 bases; junction bases outside the gene matches: 9. This CDR3 is built from 18 residues. CDR1 is LGHNA, CDR2 YNFKEQ, per germline. The CDR3 sequence: CASSQDPGSGVYQETQYF. The CDR3, as DNA: TGTGCCAGCAGCCAAGATCCGGGTAGCGGGGTGTACCAAGAGACCCAGTACTTC.

This CDR3 is CASSFTSPNYGYTF. The CDR3 DNA follows: TGTGCCAGCAGTTTTACTTCACCTAACTATGGCTACACCTTC. The V call is TRBV12-3 or TRBV12-4, the J call TRBJ1-2, with D unresolved. The CDR3 is 14 amino acids. V was cut by 3 bases and J by 0 bases, with 8 bases left in between.

The rearrangement uses TRBV7-2 and TRBJ2-5; D gene unclear. Looked up from germline, CDR1 is SGHTA and CDR2 is FQGNSA. V was clipped by 5 bases and J by 5 bases, with 9 bases between them. The CDR3 contains 12 residues. This CDR3 reads CASSVTRETQYF. CDR3 coding DNA: TGTGCCAGCAGCGTAACCCGGGAGACCCAGTACTTC.

The chain joins TRBV5-1 to TRBJ2-1; the D is unclear. Germline V gives CDR1 SGHRS, CDR2 YFSETQ. The CDR3 has 15 residues. The V end lost 4 bases, the J end lost 0 bases, and 11 bases lay between the germline ends. CDR3 bases: TGCGCCAGCAGCGAGCAGACGGGCTCCTACAATGAGCAGTTCTTC. Translating gives CASSEQTGSYNEQFF.

The sample holds a few counts of this clonotype. This chain joins TRBV12-3 or TRBV12-4 and TRBJ2-5; D might be TRBD2 (6 bases). The CDR3 has 12 residues. V dropped 8 bases and J dropped 4 bases, with 11 bases sitting between them. CDR3: CASGGTAETQYF. As DNA, the CDR3 is TGTGCCAGCGGGGGGACGGCAGAGACCCAGTACTTC.

For the CDR3, the DNA is TGCGCCAGCAGCCAAGAAGGGGGGCGCTTCTCTGGGGCCAACGTCCTGACTTTC. It translates to CASSQEGGRFSGANVLTF. The chain recombines TRBV4-3 with TRBJ2-6, with D perhaps matching TRBD1 or TRBD2 (6 bases each). This CDR3 region has 18 residues. V was cut by 0 bases and J by 0 bases, with 12 bases left in between. Germline V gene lookup returns CDR1 LGHNA and CDR2 YSLEER.

This clonotype was seen a handful of times. The genes are TRBV11-2 and TRBJ2-3; D gene ambiguous. Germline lookup yields CDR1 SGHAT and CDR2 FQNNGV. This CDR3 spans 15 amino acids. Trimming shortened V by 5 bases and J by 2 bases, and 14 bases separated the two germline ends. CDR3 bases: TGTGCCAGCAGCACTGTGAAGTCTTACACAGATACGCAGTATTTT. Its protein is CASSTVKSYTDTQYF.

The chain carries TRBV25-1 and TRBJ1-6; weak D call: TRBD1 (5 bases). Germline V lookup: CDR1 MGHDK, CDR2 SYGVNS. V was pared by 0 bases and J by 6 bases, with 12 bases between. CDR3 length equals 16 residues. CDR3 nucleotide sequence: TGTGCCAGCAGTGAATACTCCCGGGGGGGTAATTCACCCCTCCACTTT. It yields the protein CASSEYSRGGNSPLHF.

The chain is built from TRBV4-3 and TRBJ2-1, with D perhaps TRBD2 (6 bases). The germline CDR1 and CDR2 sequences are LGHNA and YSLEER. V was trimmed by 1 base and J by 9 bases, leaving 13 bases between them. The CDR3 has 14 amino acids. The CDR3: CASSQALRLGEQFF. CDR3 nucleotides: TGCGCCAGCAGCCAAGCACTAAGACTAGGTGAGCAGTTCTTC.

This chain connects TRBV6-1 to TRBJ2-4, with D unresolved. Germline assignment: CDR1 MNHNS and CDR2 SASEGT. The V and J ends lost 2 bases and 0 bases respectively, with 5 bases between them. This CDR3 has 14 amino acids. The DNA for the CDR3 is TGTGCCAGCAGTGAATCAGTAGCCAAAAACATTCAGTACTTC. Its protein is CASSESVAKNIQYF.

This clonotype was seen a few times. V gene TRBV12-3 or TRBV12-4 combines with J gene TRBJ1-6; possibly TRBD1 for D (5 bases). The CDR3 spans 17 residues. V dropped 2 bases and J dropped 5 bases, with 16 bases sitting between them. CDR3 amino acids: CASSLLVGQGNNSPLHF. The CDR3, as DNA: TGTGCCAGCAGTTTACTGGTGGGGCAGGGCAATAATTCACCCCTCCACTTT.